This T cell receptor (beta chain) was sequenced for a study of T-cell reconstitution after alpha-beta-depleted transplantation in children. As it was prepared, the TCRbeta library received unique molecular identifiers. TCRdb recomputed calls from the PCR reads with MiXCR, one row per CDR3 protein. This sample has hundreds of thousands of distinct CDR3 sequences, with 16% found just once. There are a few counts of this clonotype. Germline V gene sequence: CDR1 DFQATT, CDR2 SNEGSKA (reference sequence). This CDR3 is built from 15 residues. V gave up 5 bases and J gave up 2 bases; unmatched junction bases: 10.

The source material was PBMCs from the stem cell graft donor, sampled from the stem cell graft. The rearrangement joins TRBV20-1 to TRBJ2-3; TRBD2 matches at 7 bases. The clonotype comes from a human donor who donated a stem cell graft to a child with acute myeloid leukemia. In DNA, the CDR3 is TGCAGTGCTCCGATGAGCGGGGTTCCCACAGATACGCAGTATTTT. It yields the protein CSAPMSGVPTDTQYF.